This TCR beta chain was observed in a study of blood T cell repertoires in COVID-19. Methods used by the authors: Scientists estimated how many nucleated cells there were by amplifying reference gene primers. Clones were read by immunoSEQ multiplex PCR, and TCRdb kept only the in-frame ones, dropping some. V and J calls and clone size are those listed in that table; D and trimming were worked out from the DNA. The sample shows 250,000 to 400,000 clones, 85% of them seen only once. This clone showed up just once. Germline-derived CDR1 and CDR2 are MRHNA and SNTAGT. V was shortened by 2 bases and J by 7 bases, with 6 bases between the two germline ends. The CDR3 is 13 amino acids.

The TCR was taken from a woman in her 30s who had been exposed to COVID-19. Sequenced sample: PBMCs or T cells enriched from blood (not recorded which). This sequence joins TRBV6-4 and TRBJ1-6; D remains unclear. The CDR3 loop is CASSDRENSPLHF. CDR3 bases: TGTGCCAGCAGTGACAGGGAGAATTCACCCCTCCACTTT.